This T cell receptor (beta chain) originates from a study of siplizumab effects on memory and regulatory T cells. Generated by immunoSEQ multiplex PCR, the TCRdb table keeps only in-frame clones and is missing some. Counted here are some 97,000 clones, roughly nine tenths occurring once; the ten biggest clones make up around 0.68%. A word on this clone: Its specificity is unknown.

CDR3 length: 14 amino acids. V lost 4 bases to trimming and J lost 3 bases, with 10 bases between them. Germline V CDR1 and CDR2: SGHRS, YFSETQ. Study-wide findings and caveats: Proliferating CD4+ or CD8+ clones, roughly 75-96% of them, lacked an assignable naive or memory phenotype. Proof of suppressive function in proliferating Tregs from siplizumab cultures was not established. Solely a minor proportion of alloreactive clones could be assigned to unstimulated subsets.

The sequenced sample was Tregs sorted from blood. The clonotype comes from a human donor in good health. The V gene is TRBV5-1, the J gene TRBJ2-2, with D possibly matching TRBD1 (5 bases). The CDR3 DNA reads as TGCGCCAGCAGCCCTGCGACAGACACCGGGGAGCTGTTTTTT. Protein product: CASSPATDTGELFF.